The source of this T cell receptor (beta chain) is a study of STAT3 mutations in large granular lymphocyte leukemia. Study-wide background: Roughly half of the longitudinally sequenced T-LGLL patients carried detectable canonical activating STAT3 mutations. Study results and caveats: In T-cell large granular lymphocyte leukemia, about half of patients showed multiple immunodominant subclonotypes. After therapy, about 30% of the 18 patients switched clonotypes, all new clones STAT3 wild type.

Germline lookup yields CDR1 SGHTA and CDR2 FQGTGA. Unmatched junction bases numbered 7, after V lost 5 bases and J lost 3 bases. The CDR3 sequence is 15 residues long. In regard to this clone: What it binds is not known.

Each sample's TCRbeta library yielded on average roughly 41,000 productive templates. Sequencing was performed with immunoSEQ multiplex PCR; in TCRdb, only in-frame clones are kept and a portion is missing. This table holds about 9,400 clones, about 89% found once. The origin of this receptor is a man aged 80 or over with T-cell large granular lymphocyte leukemia. Some clones in this sample may be carry-over from other donors' samples. J is TRBJ2-3 and V is TRBV7-3; 8 bases line up with TRBD1. Sequencing used peripheral blood mononuclear cells. The CDR3 region has the DNA TGTGCCAGCAGCCAGCCAGGGGGCCGGACAGATACGCAGTATTTT. Translation gives CASSQPGGRTDTQYF.